Listed below are T cell receptor beta chains from one sample, sequenced in a study of blood T cell repertoires in COVID-19. Sequencing was performed with immunoSEQ multiplex PCR; in TCRdb, only in-frame clones are kept and a portion is missing. The data hold some 350,000 clones, with over 70% observed a single time. Sequenced sample: peripheral blood. Receptors were obtained from a man aged 25-45 years with active or convalescent COVID-19. Both conserved end residues are part of each CDR3. A D gene is named only where the DNA matches it firmly. The size entry is marked missing in some rows and otherwise reads once, few, many or a size class.

size,V,J,D,DNA,CDR3
.,TRBV2,TRBJ2-5,.,TGTGCCAGCCTCCGGGATCAACAAGAGACCCAGTACTTC,CASLRDQQETQYF
.,TRBV6-2/TRBV6-3,TRBJ1-2,TRBD1,TGTGCCAGCAGTATTCACAGGGGGAATGATTATGGCTACACCTTC,CASSIHRGNDYGYTF
few,TRBV4-1,TRBJ2-1,TRBD2,TGCGCCAGCAGCCAACCGTCTAGCGGGACGGCTGGGGAGCAGTTCTTC,CASSQPSSGTAGEQFF
.,TRBV4-1,TRBJ1-2,.,TGCGCCAGCAGCCAAGATAGAGCCGTAGTGGGCTACACCTTC,CASSQDRAVVGYTF
few,TRBV2,TRBJ1-2,.,TGTGCCAGCAGTGAGTTAGACGAGGGCGATCCTAGCTATGGCTACACCTTC,CASSELDEGDPSYGYTF
.,TRBV30,TRBJ1-2,TRBD1,TGTGCCTGTCTCGACAGGGGAGGTTACTACACCTTC,CACLDRGGYYTF
.,TRBV11-2,TRBJ2-1,.,TGTGCCAGCAGCTTCAGACTAGGTTCCTACAATGAGCAGTTCTTC,CASSFRLGSYNEQFF
.,TRBV24-1,TRBJ2-3,.,TGTGCCACCAGTGACCAAACGGGGCGGGGAACAGATACGCAGTATTTT,CATSDQTGRGTDTQYF
.,TRBV5-1,TRBJ2-3,TRBD2,TGCGCCAGCAGCTTGTCGACTAGCGGGGGGGCCCTAGATACGCAGTATTTT,CASSLSTSGGALDTQYF
.,TRBV9,TRBJ1-2,TRBD1,TGTGCCAGCAGCGACAGGGGTGGCTACACCTTC,CASSDRGGYTF
.,TRBV7-2,TRBJ2-3,.,TGTGCCAGCAGCTTAGGGTGGGGGGGCTACACAGATACGCAGTATTTT,CASSLGWGGYTDTQYF
.,TRBV7-6,TRBJ2-1,TRBD1,TGTGCCAGCAGTCTAGACAGGGCCACCTACAATGAGCAGTTCTTC,CASSLDRATYNEQFF
.,TRBV4-3,TRBJ2-7,TRBD1,TGCGCCAGCAGCCAAGATAATAGGCAGGGGGCCTACGAGCAGTACTTC,CASSQDNRQGAYEQYF
.,TRBV6-5,TRBJ2-2,.,TGTGCCAGCAGGACCAGGGGGAACACCGGGGAGCTGTTTTTT,CASRTRGNTGELFF
once,TRBV7-2,TRBJ1-2,.,TGTGCCAGCGCCCTAGGCATAAACTATGGCTACACCTTC,CASALGINYGYTF
.,TRBV7-9,TRBJ2-2,TRBD1,TGTGCCAGCAACCTACCGGGACAGGATAACACCGGGGAGCTGTTTTTT,CASNLPGQDNTGELFF
.,TRBV7-3,TRBJ2-2,.,TGTGCCAGCAGCTTCGGGGGGCTCACCGGGGAGCTGTTTTTT,CASSFGGLTGELFF
once,TRBV19,TRBJ2-5,TRBD1,TGTGCCAGTAGTCCCGGACAGGGGGCAGAGACCCAGTACTTC,CASSPGQGAETQYF
.,TRBV2,TRBJ2-5,TRBD2,TGTGCCAGCAGTATTACTAGCGGGGGAGGAGAGACCCAGTACTTC,CASSITSGGGETQYF
.,TRBV12-3/TRBV12-4,TRBJ1-5,.,TGTGCCAGCAGTTTGGGCGCGGGTCAGCCCCAGCATTTT,CASSLGAGQPQHF
.,TRBV13,TRBJ2-1,.,TGTGCCAGCAGCTTAGGCAGGGGTTACAATGAGCAGTTCTTC,CASSLGRGYNEQFF
.,TRBV5-4,TRBJ2-3,.,TGTGCCAGCAAACGGGACATGGGTTCGGATACGCAGTATTTT,CASKRDMGSDTQYF
.,TRBV18,TRBJ2-7,TRBD2,TGTGCCAGCTCACCACGAAGGACTAGCGACTACGAGCAGTACTTC,CASSPRRTSDYEQYF
.,TRBV25-1,TRBJ2-5,.,TGTGCCAGCACTGGGGGAGGAGAGACCCAGTACTTC,CASTGGGETQYF
few,TRBV5-8,TRBJ1-5,TRBD1,TGTGCCAGCACCGGAGGGCAGGGGGCCTCGCAGCCCCAGCATTTT,CASTGGQGASQPQHF
once,TRBV2,TRBJ1-2,.,TGTGCCAGCAGTGAGCGGGGGCTGAACTATGGCTACACCTTC,CASSERGLNYGYTF
.,TRBV29-1,TRBJ1-2,.,TGCAGCGTTGACAGCTATGGCTACACCTTC,CSVDSYGYTF
.,TRBV6-5,TRBJ1-1,.,TGTGCCAGCAGTTACTCAGCCAGGGCCGACACTGAAGCTTTCTTT,CASSYSARADTEAFF
.,TRBV28,TRBJ1-2,TRBD1,TGTGCCAGCAGGAAACAGGGGATATATGGCTACACCTTC,CASRKQGIYGYTF
.,TRBV15,TRBJ2-2,.,TGTGCCACCAGCAGACTTCACGGGACGAACACCGGGGAGCTGTTTTTT,CATSRLHGTNTGELFF
.,TRBV4-2,TRBJ1-6,.,TGTGCCAGCAGCCAAGTGGCAGGGAATAATTCACCCCTCCACTTT,CASSQVAGNNSPLHF
once,TRBV7-3,TRBJ2-5,.,TGTGCCAGCAGCTTATCGGCAGGGAGGGAGACCCAGTACTTC,CASSLSAGRETQYF
.,TRBV9,TRBJ1-2,.,TGTGCCAGCAGCGTAGGGGGCTATAACTATGGCTACACCTTC,CASSVGGYNYGYTF
.,TRBV4-2,TRBJ1-1,.,TGTGCCAGCAGCCAAATGTGGAGGGGGAACACTGAAGCTTTCTTT,CASSQMWRGNTEAFF
.,TRBV6-5,TRBJ2-1,TRBD2,TGTGCCAGCAGATGGGCGGGGGGTGTCAATGAGCAGTTCTTC,CASRWAGGVNEQFF
.,TRBV4-1,TRBJ2-7,.,TGCGCCAGCAGCCAAGGCCCTAGACAGGGACTGGGCGAGCAGTACTTC,CASSQGPRQGLGEQYF
once,TRBV5-6,TRBJ2-3,.,TGTGCCAGCAGCCCATGGGCTCACAGTACTAGCACAGATACGCAGTATTTT,CASSPWAHSTSTDTQYF
few,TRBV24-1,TRBJ1-1,TRBD1,TGTGCCACCAGTGACCTGGACAGGGGGCTTGGAGCTTTCTTT,CATSDLDRGLGAFF
.,TRBV30,TRBJ1-1,TRBD1,TGTGCCTGGTTGGACAGGGTAGCCACTGAAGCTTTCTTT,CAWLDRVATEAFF
.,TRBV11-2,TRBJ2-1,TRBD2,TGTGCCAGTATCTCCCGGGAGGGTAGCAATGAGCAGTTCTTC,CASISREGSNEQFF
.,TRBV6-5,TRBJ2-2,TRBD1,TGTGCCAGCAGTCTACAGGGGGCCGGGGAGCTGTTTTTT,CASSLQGAGELFF
.,TRBV2,TRBJ2-7,TRBD2,TGTGCCAGCAGTGGGGAGGGACTAGCGGTAAAAAGGGGACCCAGAATATCCTCCTACGAGCAGTACTTC,CASSGEGLAVKRGPRISSYEQYF
once,TRBV12-5,TRBJ1-1,.,TGTGCTAGTGGCAGTGGTAACACTGAAGCTTTCTTT,CASGSGNTEAFF
.,TRBV25-1,TRBJ2-1,.,TGTGCCAGCATGGGGGCTGACTACAATGAGCAGTTCTTC,CASMGADYNEQFF
.,TRBV19,TRBJ1-4,.,TGTGCCAGTAGTAATTGGGGCCCAACTAATGAAAAACTGTTTTTT,CASSNWGPTNEKLFF
.,TRBV11-2,TRBJ1-6,.,TGTGCCAGCAGCTTAGCACTAGCAGCCCTCCACTTT,CASSLALAALHF
.,TRBV24-1,TRBJ2-3,.,TGTGCCACCAGTGACCCCTCTAGCTCCACAGATACGCAGTATTTT,CATSDPSSSTDTQYF
.,TRBV12-3/TRBV12-4,TRBJ1-2,.,TGTGCCAGCACCCTAAGGGGTAACTATGGCTACACCTTC,CASTLRGNYGYTF
.,TRBV11-2,TRBJ1-4,TRBD1,TGTGCCAGCACACAGGGGGCCGGTGAAAAACTGTTTTTT,CASTQGAGEKLFF
.,TRBV3-1/TRBV3-2,TRBJ2-7,.,TGTGCCAGCAGCCAAGGACGTTGGACAGACTACGAGCAGTACTTC,CASSQGRWTDYEQYF
.,TRBV15,TRBJ2-7,TRBD1,TGTGCCACCAGCAGAGATCGGGCGACAGGGGTATCCGAGCAGTACTTC,CATSRDRATGVSEQYF
.,TRBV27,TRBJ2-7,TRBD1,TGTGCCAGCAGTTTAGGCAGGGGGCGCTACGAGCAGTACTTC,CASSLGRGRYEQYF
.,TRBV18,TRBJ1-2,.,TGTGCCAGCTCACCAAGGCCAGGAGGGGATGGCTACACCTTC,CASSPRPGGDGYTF
.,TRBV14,TRBJ2-1,.,TGTGCCAGCAGCCAAGGTGGAGGGGAGCAGTTCTTC,CASSQGGGEQFF
few,TRBV6-5,TRBJ2-2,.,TGTGCCAGCAGTCACAGGGACCCCGGGGAGCTGTTTTTT,CASSHRDPGELFF